These 19 T cell receptor beta chains were sequenced from one sample in a study of T cell responses to AZD1222 COVID-19 vaccine. Assay used: immunoSEQ multiplex PCR; TCRdb lists only in-frame clones, some missing. The sample includes around 160,000 clones, approximately 90% seen only once; the top ten take 4% to 6%. The sample in question was peripheral blood, obtained on day 0 of AZD1222 vaccination. All receptors come from an adult in good health.

This rearrangement joins TRBV2 to TRBJ1-6; 12 nucleotides match TRBD1. The CDR3 runs to 15 residues. Unmatched junction bases numbered 7, after V lost 6 bases and J lost 10 bases. CDR1 is SNHLY, CDR2 FYNNEI, per germline. The CDR3: CASRGTGGARSPLHF. Here the CDR3 DNA reads TGTGCCAGCAGAGGGACAGGGGGCGCCCGGTCACCCCTCCACTTT.

CDR3 sequence reads: CASSQGRAREQFF. The CDR3 nucleotides are TGCGCCAGCAGCCAGGGGCGGGCTAGGGAGCAGTTCTTC. The chain has TRBV4-3 and TRBJ2-1; D possibly uses TRBD1 or TRBD2 (5 bases each). This CDR3 region has 13 residues. The V gene lost 3 bases and the J gene lost 10 bases, with 13 bases spanning the gap. Looked up from germline, CDR1 is LGHNA and CDR2 is YSLEER.

The V gene is TRBV7-9, the J gene TRBJ1-4; a weak D match, TRBD1 (6 bases). CDR1 is SEHNR and CDR2 is FQNEAQ in the germline V gene (reference sequence). The CDR3 is made up of 16 amino acids. The germline V and J ends were trimmed by 1 base and 8 bases, with 17 bases remaining between them. In DNA form, the CDR3 reads TGTGCCAGCAGCTTAGATCTTACAGGGATGGCAGAAAAACTGTTTTTT. It translates to CASSLDLTGMAEKLFF.

V is TRBV6-1 and J is TRBJ1-2; 7 positions match TRBD1. V lost 0 bases to trimming and J lost 4 bases; unmatched junction nucleotides: 2. The length of the CDR3 is 14 residues. Per germline, CDR1 MNHNS and CDR2 SASEGT. CDR3 nucleotide sequence: TGTGCCAGCAGTGAAGCTTGGGACAGCTATGGCTACACCTTC. The encoded protein is CASSEAWDSYGYTF.

The chain employs TRBV27 and TRBJ2-7; the D gene is possibly TRBD2 (6 bases). This CDR3 comprises 15 residues. Germline CDR1 reads MNHEY; CDR2 reads SMNVEV (reference sequence). V gave up 5 bases and J gave up 6 bases, with 20 bases separating them. This chain's CDR3 is CASSLSPSVSLEQYF. The CDR3 coding sequence is TGTGCCAGCAGTCTCTCGCCTAGCGTCAGTCTCGAGCAGTACTTC.

The gene calls are TRBV4-2 and TRBJ2-1; 11 nucleotides agree with TRBD2. This CDR3 is built from 17 residues. Germline lookup yields CDR1 LGHNA and CDR2 YNFKEQ. The junction had 9 bases not matched to a gene; V was cut back by 0 bases and J by 8 bases. This CDR3 reads CASSQDRLAGTTDEQFF. The CDR3 DNA follows: TGTGCCAGCAGCCAAGATAGACTAGCGGGGACAACAGATGAGCAGTTCTTC.

V is TRBV18 and J is TRBJ2-7; TRBD2 matches at 15 bases. Germline V gene data show CDR1 as KGHSH and CDR2 as LQKENI. The CDR3 sequence is 16 residues long. The junction had 2 bases not matched to a gene; V was cut back by 3 bases and J by 2 bases. The CDR3 protein is CASSPGTSGGPYEQYF. CDR3 in DNA: TGTGCCAGCTCACCCGGGACTAGCGGGGGGCCCTACGAGCAGTACTTC.

The chain employs TRBV5-6 and TRBJ1-2, with D unresolved. From germline, CDR1 is SGHDT and CDR2 YYEEEE. This CDR3 is built from 12 residues. V gave up 4 bases and J gave up 8 bases, with 12 bases separating them. The CDR3 region is CASSRRMGGYTF. The CDR3, as DNA: TGTGCCAGCAGCCGTCGTATGGGGGGCTACACCTTC.

This chain uses TRBV19 with TRBJ1-5; D not certain. The CDR3 extends over 14 amino acids. Looked up from germline, CDR1 is LNHDA and CDR2 is SQIVND (reference sequence). V gave up 4 bases and J gave up 1 base, with 8 bases separating them. CDR3 protein: CASSRHASNQPQHF. CDR3 DNA sequence: TGTGCCAGTAGTAGGCACGCGAGCAATCAGCCCCAGCATTTT.

This sequence joins TRBV4-1 and TRBJ2-5; perhaps TRBD1 as D (5 bases). From germline, CDR1 is MGHRA and CDR2 YSYEKL. Trimming shortened V by 1 base and J by 5 bases, and 8 bases separated the two germline ends. This CDR3 has 13 amino acids. This chain's CDR3 is CASSQGRVETQYF. CDR3 DNA sequence: TGCGCCAGCAGCCAAGGCAGGGTGGAGACCCAGTACTTC.

The chain combines TRBV10-3 with TRBJ1-3; tentative D call: TRBD1 (5 bases). Deletions cut 2 bases from V and 7 bases from J, with 9 bases between. CDR3 length: 13 amino acids. Germline V gene lookup returns CDR1 ENHRY and CDR2 SYGVKD. The CDR3 DNA is TGTGCCATCAGTGAGCAGGGCCCCAACACCATATATTTT. Translated: CAISEQGPNTIYF.

The chain joins TRBV25-1 to TRBJ2-1; 9 nucleotides match TRBD1. CDR3 length: 16 residues. Per germline, CDR1 MGHDK and CDR2 SYGVNS. V trimming: 3 bases; J trimming: 8 bases; junction bases outside the gene matches: 11. In nucleotides, the CDR3 is TGTGCCAGCAGTGAGACTAGGACAGGGGTTACGGATGAGCAGTTCTTC. It codes for CASSETRTGVTDEQFF. Drawing the rest from reference TRBV25-1 and TRBJ2-1, the complete variable domain is EADIYQTPRYLVIGTGKKITLECSQTMGHDKMYWYQQDPGMELHLIHYSYGVNSTEKGDLSSESTVSRIRTEHFPLTLESARPSHTSQYLCASSETRTGVTDEQFFGPGTRLTVL.

The chain joins TRBV27 to TRBJ2-4, with a tentative D call TRBD2 (6 bases). CDR1 is MNHEY and CDR2 is SMNVEV in the germline V gene (reference sequence). The CDR3 has 16 residues. V gave up 6 bases and J gave up 0 bases, with 15 bases separating them. The CDR3 loop is CASRPTSSTAKNIQYF. CDR3 nucleotide sequence: TGTGCCAGCAGGCCTACTAGCTCTACAGCCAAAAACATTCAGTACTTC.

This clone has a single count. The chain carries TRBV6-5 and TRBJ2-1; 8 nucleotides match TRBD2. The CDR3 length is 14 residues. Germline V gene data show CDR1 as MNHEY and CDR2 as SVGAGI. V shed 6 bases and J 10 bases; nucleotides not matched to a gene: 11. CDR3 bases: TGTGCCAGCAGGCCACGGGGGGGCCTTTTAGAGCAGTTCTTC. Its translation: CASRPRGGLLEQFF.

The chain has TRBV4-2 and TRBJ2-7; 9 bases are shared with TRBD1. There are 14 residues in the CDR3. With V trimmed by 8 bases and J by 1 base, 6 bases remained unmatched. Germline V gene lookup returns CDR1 LGHNA and CDR2 YNFKEQ. CDR3 region: CASALGQGSYEQYF. The CDR3 bases are TGTGCCAGCGCTCTCGGACAGGGGTCCTACGAGCAGTACTTC.

The chain couples TRBV19 to TRBJ1-1, with TRBD1 matching 7 bases. The CDR3 is 14 residues long. The J segment lost 2 bases and the V segment lost 5 bases, leaving 5 bases of the junction unmatched. The germline V gene encodes CDR1 LNHDA and CDR2 SQIVND (reference sequence). The CDR3 spells CASSPGGRNTEAFF. The DNA for the CDR3 is TGTGCCAGTAGTCCAGGGGGAAGAAACACTGAAGCTTTCTTT.

V and J are TRBV3-1 (or the pseudogene TRBV3-2) and TRBJ1-4, with TRBD1 matching over 10 bases. This CDR3 spans 17 amino acids. After removal of 4 bases from V and 8 bases from J, the junction contained 13 bases not matched to a gene. CDR1 and CDR2 from the germline V gene are LGHDT and YNNKEL (reference sequence). The CDR3 DNA is TGTGCCAGCAGCCGGGACCGGGACAGGGGAAGGGGGGAAAAACTGTTTTTT. Residues: CASSRDRDRGRGEKLFF.

J is TRBJ2-1 and V is TRBV6-6; no clear D. Germline V gives CDR1 MNHNY, CDR2 SVGAGI (reference sequence). The ends were cut back, 7 bases at V and 11 bases at J, with 9 bases in the middle. The CDR3 is made up of 10 amino acids. CDR3 sequence reads: CASKASQQFF. The CDR3, as DNA: TGTGCCAGCAAGGCGTCCCAGCAGTTCTTC.

This chain uses TRBV6-6 with TRBJ1-1; D is perhaps TRBD1 (5 bases). V lost 2 bases to trimming and J lost 8 bases, with 6 bases between them. Germline V CDR1 and CDR2: MNHNY, SVGAGI (reference sequence). This CDR3 comprises 11 residues. CDR3 loop: CASSYRDEAFF. CDR3 nucleotide sequence: TGTGCCAGCAGTTACCGGGACGAAGCTTTCTTT.